The 31 T cell receptor beta chains reported below all come from one sample, sequenced in a study of shared clonotypes between healthy human individuals. Using immunoSEQ multiplex PCR, the repertoire was profiled, and TCRdb retains in-frame clones only, with some absent. Of roughly 2.5 million clones in the sample, over 85% were seen once. Sequences were obtained from naive CD4+ T cells sorted from blood. Regarding subset: CD45RA+ positively selected. These receptors all stem from a man between 18 and 35 years old in good health.

In this sample, this clone turned up once. V is TRBV5-8 and J is TRBJ2-1; D is undetermined. The CDR3 has 14 residues. Germline V gives CDR1 SGHTS, CDR2 YDEGEE. Trimming took 5 bases from V and 1 from J, leaving 10 bases between them. The CDR3 coding sequence is TGTGCCAGCAGATTGCGGAAATCCTACAATGAGCAGTTCTTC. Translated: CASRLRKSYNEQFF.

The chain couples TRBV29-1 to TRBJ2-7; tentatively, D is TRBD1 (5 bases). V lost 5 bases and J lost 2, with 13 bases in between. Germline-derived CDR1 and CDR2 are SQVTM and ANQGSEA. The CDR3 is 13 amino acids. CDR3 loop: CSVTLPGTYEQYF. CDR3 nucleotides: TGCAGCGTTACGTTACCAGGGACCTACGAGCAGTACTTC.

The chain joins TRBV6-1 to TRBJ1-1; D call uncertain. The germline V and J ends were trimmed by 7 bases and 3 bases, with 6 bases remaining between them. The CDR3 sequence is 11 residues long. Germline V CDR1 and CDR2: MNHNS, SASEGT. The CDR3 reads CASTGYTEAFF. The CDR3 DNA reads as TGTGCCAGCACGGGCTACACTGAAGCTTTCTTT.

Notes on this clone: The sample has other DNA sequences that encode this CDR3 too. This chain links TRBV2 with TRBJ2-7, with 11 bases lining up with TRBD2. CDR3 size: 13 residues. The V gene's germline CDR1 is SNHLY and CDR2 FYNNEI. Trimming cost V 6 bases and J 3 bases; bases outside gene matches: 1. CDR3 loop: CASRTSGNYEQYF. The DNA for the CDR3 is TGTGCCAGCAGGACTAGCGGGAACTACGAGCAGTACTTC.

The chain recombines TRBV30 with TRBJ2-1, with D unclear. V was clipped by 2 bases and J by 4 bases, with 12 bases between them. The CDR3 covers 14 residues. Germline CDR1 is GTSNPN and CDR2 is SVGIG (reference sequence). The CDR3 loop reads CAWSKNRNYNEQFF. The CDR3 DNA reads as TGTGCCTGGAGTAAAAACAGAAATTACAATGAGCAGTTCTTC.

Points on this clone: At one boundary the junction diverges from the germline segment, which might be a read error. The chain links TRBV7-7 to TRBJ2-7; D tentatively reads TRBD1 or TRBD2 (5 bases each). The CDR3 extends over 13 amino acids. Germline CDR1 and CDR2: SSHAT and FNYEAQ (reference sequence). The CDR3 is CASSPLGTDEQYF. For the CDR3, the DNA is TGTGCTAGCAGCCCGTTAGGGACGGACGAGCAGTACTTC.

J is TRBJ1-6 and V is TRBV30, with 8 bases that match TRBD1. V lost 3 bases and J lost 0; bases outside the gene matches: 7. CDR3 size: 17 residues. Per germline, CDR1 GTSNPN and CDR2 SVGIG (reference sequence). The CDR3: CAWSLTGASSYNSPLHF. CDR3 bases: TGTGCCTGGAGCTTGACAGGGGCGAGCTCCTATAATTCACCCCTCCACTTT. Based on the CDR3 plus reference TRBV30 and TRBJ1-6, the full variable domain is SQTIHQWPATLVQPVGSPLSLECTVEGTSNPNLYWYRQAAGRGLQLLFYSVGIGQISSEVPQNLSASRPQDRQFILSSKKLLLSDSGFYLCAWSLTGASSYNSPLHFGNGTRLTVT.

Notes on this clone: Within the sample, other DNA sequences also encode this same CDR3. This chain uses TRBV19 with TRBJ2-5; D not certain. V was pared by 1 base and J by 4 bases, with 4 bases between. The CDR3 is made up of 12 amino acids. Germline CDR1 and CDR2: LNHDA and SQIVND (reference sequence). The CDR3 DNA reads TGTGCCAGTAGTATAGGAACAGAGACCCAGTACTTC. Translation: CASSIGTETQYF. The full variable domain, in which reference TRBV19 and TRBJ2-5 provide the parts outside the CDR3, is DGGITQSPKYLFRKEGQNVTLSCEQNLNHDAMYWYRQDPGQGLRLIYYSQIVNDFQKGDIAEGYSVSREKKESFPLTVTSAQKNPTAFYLCASSIGTETQYFGPGTRLLVL.

This sequence joins TRBV11-3 and TRBJ2-1, with 7 nucleotides matching TRBD2. The germline gives CDR1 SGHNT, CDR2 YENEEA. The V and J ends lost 5 bases and 8 bases, in that order; junction bases with no gene match: 12. The CDR3 is 15 residues long. The CDR3 DNA follows: TGTGCCAGCAGCCAAGATGGTGGCGGGAGCCATGAGCAGTTCTTC. This codes for CASSQDGGGSHEQFF. The variable domain in full, with the rest retrieved from reference TRBV11-3 and TRBJ2-1, is EAGVVQSPRYKIIEKKQPVAFWCNPISGHNTLYWYLQNLGQGPELLIRYENEEAVDDSQLPKDRFSAERLKGVDSTLKIQPAELGDSAVYLCASSQDGGGSHEQFFGPGTRLTVL.

This clone was seen more than once but under ten times. At the DNA level, this CDR3 is encoded by other sequences in the same sample as well. The chain carries TRBV20-1 and TRBJ1-1; no firm D call. CDR3 length: 11 residues. Germline CDR1 and CDR2: DFQATT and SNEGSKA (reference sequence). The V and J ends lost 5 bases and 1 base respectively, with 5 bases between them. CDR3 coding DNA: TGCAGTGCTCCGGGGAACACTGAAGCTTTCTTT. Protein product: CSAPGNTEAFF.

As DNA, the CDR3 is TGTGCCAGTAGTTTCGGACAGACAGACAGTAAAGGAAAACTGTTTTTT. Translated: CASSFGQTDSKGKLFF. The rearrangement links TRBV19 to TRBJ1-4, with D possibly matching TRBD1 (6 bases). This CDR3 is 16 amino acids long. CDR1 and CDR2 (germline): LNHDA, SQIVND (reference sequence). The V and J ends lost 5 bases and 10 bases respectively, with 23 bases between them.

The gene calls are TRBV25-1 and TRBJ2-3, with 10 bases fitting TRBD2. Germline V gene data show CDR1 as MGHDK and CDR2 as SYGVNS. J gave up 1 base and V 3 bases, and 4 bases lay outside the gene matches. This CDR3 contains 16 residues. The CDR3 DNA reads TGTGCCAGCAGTGAGCCTAGCGGGGGTGGCACAGATACGCAGTATTTT. It yields the protein CASSEPSGGGTDTQYF.

The J gene is TRBJ2-2, the V gene TRBV5-4, with D perhaps matching TRBD2 (6 bases). Germline V lookup: CDR1 SGHNT, CDR2 YYREEE (reference sequence). The germline V and J ends were trimmed by 0 bases and 6 bases, with 15 bases remaining between them. This CDR3 has 16 residues. The CDR3 sequence is CASSLVAVPGAGELFF. In nucleotides, the CDR3 is TGTGCCAGCAGCTTGGTAGCGGTGCCGGGCGCCGGGGAGCTGTTTTTT.

This rearrangement joins TRBV19 to TRBJ2-1, with 9 bases lining up with TRBD1. The CDR3 has 15 amino acids. V shed 4 bases and J 7 bases; nucleotides not matched to a gene: 8. The germline CDR1 and CDR2 sequences are LNHDA and SQIVND (reference sequence). DNA of the CDR3: TGTGCCAGTAGTACGGGACAGGGTGGGGGGAATGAGCAGTTCTTC. Amino acids: CASSTGQGGGNEQFF.

V is TRBV2 and J is TRBJ2-1, with a possible D match to TRBD2 (5 bases). Germline lookup yields CDR1 SNHLY and CDR2 FYNNEI. V lost 0 bases and J 7 bases, leaving 10 bases between the germline ends. This CDR3 spans 14 amino acids. Here the CDR3 DNA reads TGTGCCAGCAGTGAAGCGCAGCGGCTAAATGAGCAGTTCTTC. Its protein is CASSEAQRLNEQFF.

This chain connects TRBV10-1 to TRBJ2-5, with a tentative D call TRBD2 (5 bases). Germline values: CDR1 WNHNN, CDR2 SYGVQD (reference sequence). The CDR3 contains 14 residues. V dropped 6 bases and J dropped 5 bases, with 16 bases sitting between them. CDR3 sequence: CASSPAASTETQYF. The CDR3 DNA reads as TGCGCCAGCAGCCCCGCGGCTAGCACGGAGACCCAGTACTTC.

The V and J genes are TRBV2 and TRBJ2-7; 10 nucleotides agree with TRBD2. V lost 5 bases to trimming and J lost 2 bases; unmatched junction nucleotides: 6. The CDR3 loop spans 15 amino acids. The V gene's germline CDR1 is SNHLY and CDR2 FYNNEI. CDR3 nucleotide sequence: TGTGCCAGCAGTCCTTGGACTAGCGGACCCTACGAGCAGTACTTC. Protein product: CASSPWTSGPYEQYF.

The rearrangement links TRBV27 to TRBJ2-1, with D perhaps assigned TRBD1 or TRBD2 (7 bases each). Germline V lookup: CDR1 MNHEY, CDR2 SMNVEV (reference sequence). This CDR3 region has 13 residues. The ends were cut back, 10 bases at V and 1 base at J, with 11 bases in the middle. The CDR3 DNA is TGTGCCATCAGGGGGGGGTCCTACAATGAGCAGTTCTTC. Protein product: CAIRGGSYNEQFF.

The chain carries TRBV11-2 and TRBJ2-3, with D perhaps assigned TRBD1 or TRBD2 (5 bases each). CDR1 and CDR2 from the germline V gene are SGHAT and FQNNGV. CDR3 size: 14 residues. Trimming cost V 3 bases and J 2 bases, with 9 bases left between them. In nucleotides, the CDR3 is TGTGCCAGCAGCTTGACGGGGACCACAGATACGCAGTATTTT. Translating it yields CASSLTGTTDTQYF.

The CDR3 nucleotides read TGTGCCAGCAGTCCAGCGGGGGGGAGCAACTATGGCTACACCTTC. Residues: CASSPAGGSNYGYTF. This chain joins TRBV6-5 and TRBJ1-2, with a tentative D call TRBD1 (5 bases). The CDR3 consists of 15 residues. Deletions cut 5 bases from V and 2 bases from J, with 15 bases between. Germline lookup yields CDR1 MNHEY and CDR2 SVGAGI.

The chain joins TRBV10-1 to TRBJ2-3; TRBD2 aligns across 8 bases. The germline V gene encodes CDR1 WNHNN and CDR2 SYGVQD (reference sequence). The V gene end was trimmed by 2 bases and the J gene end by 0 bases; junction bases not matched to a gene: 1. The CDR3 consists of 15 residues. The CDR3 bases are TGCGCCAGCAGTGAGCAGCGGGGGAGCACAGATACGCAGTATTTT. Its protein product is CASSEQRGSTDTQYF.

The chain has TRBV4-1 and TRBJ2-3; TRBD2 matches at 10 bases. CDR1 is MGHRA and CDR2 is YSYEKL in the germline V gene. CDR3 length: 15 residues. V was pared by 4 bases and J by 5 bases, with 6 bases of the junction left unmatched. The CDR3 protein is CASSLAGGREDTQYF. Here the CDR3 DNA reads TGCGCCAGCAGCCTAGCGGGGGGTCGCGAAGATACGCAGTATTTT.

The V call is TRBV15, the J call TRBJ1-5, with D possibly TRBD1 on 6 matching bases. The CDR3 has 14 residues. The ends were cut back, 1 base at V and 9 bases at J, with 13 bases in the middle. CDR1 is LNHNV and CDR2 is YYDKDF in the germline V gene (reference sequence). The CDR3 DNA follows: TGTGCCACCAGCAGAGGTGGGGGGGCATTGCCCCAGCATTTT. Protein: CATSRGGGALPQHF.

The chain carries TRBV27 and TRBJ2-7, with a possible D match to TRBD2 (5 bases). From germline, CDR1 is MNHEY and CDR2 SMNVEV (reference sequence). Trimming cost V 3 bases and J 3 bases, with 12 bases left between them. The CDR3 is 14 amino acids. CDR3 residues: CASSFGVKGYEQYF. CDR3 bases: TGTGCCAGCAGTTTCGGGGTCAAGGGCTACGAGCAGTACTTC.

Concerning this clone: One end of the junction varies from germline; a read error may be responsible. The gene calls are TRBV7-7 and TRBJ2-2; D is possibly TRBD1 or TRBD2 (5 bases each). Germline-derived CDR1 and CDR2 are SSHAT and FNYEAQ (reference sequence). The CDR3 covers 13 residues. CDR3 sequence: CASSSGHTGELFF. The CDR3 bases are TGTGCTAGCAGCTCGGGGCACACCGGGGAGCTGTTTTTT.

The genes are TRBV11-2 and TRBJ1-1; the D is unclear. Germline loops: CDR1 SGHAT, CDR2 FQNNGV. V shed 2 bases and J shed 4 bases, with 11 bases lying between them. CDR3 length: 14 amino acids. The CDR3 DNA is TGTGCCAGCAGCTTACGGTGGGTGGGCACTGAAGCTTTCTTT. Translation: CASSLRWVGTEAFF.

The chain links TRBV6-5 to TRBJ1-1; D is uncertain. Germline V gives CDR1 MNHEY, CDR2 SVGAGI. The V and J ends lost 1 base and 0 bases respectively, with 6 bases between them. This CDR3 has 14 residues. The CDR3 DNA is TGTGCCAGCAGTTACTATGGACTGAACACTGAAGCTTTCTTT. Its translation is CASSYYGLNTEAFF.

V is TRBV9 and J is TRBJ2-7; D may be TRBD1 or TRBD2 (6 bases each). Trimming left V 0 bases short and J 7 bases short, with 23 bases between. The CDR3 covers 17 residues. Germline CDR1 reads SGDLS; CDR2 reads YYNGEE. CDR3 coding DNA: TGTGCCAGCAGCGTAGATTTGTTCACTACTCTAGGGGGGGAGCAGTACTTC. Translated, it gives CASSVDLFTTLGGEQYF.

This clone was seen only once. The chain couples TRBV5-1 to TRBJ1-1, with D possibly being TRBD1 (5 bases). The length of the CDR3 is 14 residues. Trimming took off 1 base at V and 5 bases at J, with 12 bases between the two ends. In germline, CDR1 is SGHRS, CDR2 YFSETQ. The CDR3 is CASSLLGAQTEAFF. CDR3 nucleotide sequence: TGCGCCAGCAGCTTGTTAGGGGCGCAGACTGAAGCTTTCTTT.

This clone appeared once. This specimen includes other DNA sequences encoding the same CDR3. The V gene is TRBV5-4, the J gene TRBJ2-5; tentatively, D is TRBD1 (5 bases). V was trimmed by 0 bases and J by 5 bases, leaving 8 bases between them. This CDR3 has 13 residues. In germline, CDR1 is SGHNT, CDR2 YYREEE (reference sequence). As DNA, the CDR3 is TGTGCCAGCAGCTTGGCAGGGTTGGAGACCCAGTACTTC. Its translation: CASSLAGLETQYF.

V is TRBV6-5 and J is TRBJ2-7; D is ambiguous. This CDR3 region has 15 residues. Looked up from germline, CDR1 is MNHEY and CDR2 is SVGAGI. The V gene lost 0 bases and the J gene lost 2 bases, with 11 bases spanning the gap. CDR3 in DNA: TGTGCCAGCAGTTACTCGATCCGGGTACCCTACGAGCAGTACTTC. It translates to CASSYSIRVPYEQYF.